This record covers a single T cell receptor beta chain. These data come from a study of blood T cell repertoires in COVID-19. Across the whole study: Samples came from the United States, Italy and Spain, spanning acute and convalescent COVID-19.

In the original analysis: Reference gene primer amplification gave nucleated cell count estimates. The data were produced by immunoSEQ multiplex PCR, yet TCRdb's version contains in-frame clones alone and is incomplete. That table furnishes V, J and clone size, whereas the DNA furnished D and trimming. The sample consists of under 150,000 clones, 75% to 85% of them appearing once. V gave up 0 bases and J gave up 2 bases; unmatched junction bases: 7. Germline lookup yields CDR1 SGDLS and CDR2 YYNGEE. The CDR3 totals 17 residues. Sequenced: peripheral blood. The chain couples TRBV9 to TRBJ2-1, with 8 nucleotides matching TRBD2. The sequence derives from a woman aged 80 or over with active or convalescent COVID-19. The CDR3 here is CASSVAARGATYNEQFF. The CDR3 DNA reads TGTGCCAGCAGCGTAGCGGCGCGGGGGGCCACCTACAATGAGCAGTTCTTC.